The 22 T cell receptor beta chains below come from one sample, sequenced in a study of blood T cell repertoires in COVID-19. The data were produced by immunoSEQ multiplex PCR, yet TCRdb's version contains in-frame clones alone and is incomplete. The table shows 40,000 or so clones, with 65% to 90% occurring only once. The material sequenced was peripheral blood. Source of these receptors: a man aged 35 to 55 with active COVID-19.

The gene calls are TRBV5-6 and TRBJ2-7; 7 nucleotides align to TRBD1. The CDR3 has 16 residues. The junction had 14 bases not matched to a gene; V was cut back by 4 bases and J by 4 bases. Germline V CDR1 and CDR2: SGHDT, YYEEEE. This CDR3 is CASSHDREWFAYEQYF. DNA for the CDR3: TGTGCCAGCAGCCACGACAGGGAGTGGTTTGCTTACGAGCAGTACTTC.

The V gene is TRBV6-1, the J gene TRBJ2-1, with D possibly matching TRBD2 (6 bases). CDR1 and CDR2 (germline): MNHNS, SASEGT. The V end was cut by 2 bases, the J end by 9 bases, with 14 bases between. CDR3 size: 14 residues. CDR3 coding DNA: TGTGCCAGCAGTGAAAGGGACTTAGTCAGTGAGCAGTTCTTC. It translates to CASSERDLVSEQFF.

This clone was observed once. The V gene is TRBV29-1, the J gene TRBJ2-3, with D possibly being TRBD1 (5 bases). The CDR3 loop spans 11 amino acids. Germline V gene lookup returns CDR1 SQVTM and CDR2 ANQGSEA. CDR3 residues: CRAGSTDTQYF. The CDR3 nucleotides read TGCCGGGCAGGGAGCACAGATACGCAGTATTTT.

This clone has only one observation. The CDR3 DNA reads as TGTGCCAGCAGCTTAGGGGCAGTAAACTATGGCTACACCTTC. Translating gives CASSLGAVNYGYTF. The chain has TRBV7-8 and TRBJ1-2; no definite D call. Germline V gene lookup returns CDR1 SGHVS and CDR2 FQNEAQ. V lost 1 base and J 2 bases, leaving 8 bases between the germline ends. The CDR3 consists of 14 residues.

The rearrangement joins TRBV30 to TRBJ1-6, with D perhaps TRBD1 (5 bases). Looked up from germline, CDR1 is GTSNPN and CDR2 is SVGIG (reference sequence). V shed 0 bases and J shed 14 bases, with 17 bases lying between them. The CDR3 runs to 14 residues. The CDR3 sequence: CAWSVPDTSGSLHF. The CDR3 DNA reads TGTGCCTGGAGTGTACCGGACACCTCAGGGTCCCTCCACTTT.

The chain combines TRBV4-1 with TRBJ1-1; 8 bases line up with TRBD1. Germline V gene sequence: CDR1 MGHRA, CDR2 YSYEKL. The CDR3 is 13 amino acids. V shed 5 bases, J shed 4 bases, and the junction held 3 bases outside the gene matches. The CDR3 region is CASSYGQGTEAFF. The CDR3 DNA reads as TGCGCCAGCAGCTATGGACAGGGCACTGAAGCTTTCTTT.

The chain has TRBV5-6 and TRBJ2-1, with 7 bases fitting TRBD1. The V gene's germline CDR1 is SGHDT and CDR2 YYEEEE. The J segment lost 3 bases and the V segment lost 4 bases, leaving 13 bases of the junction unmatched. The CDR3 consists of 17 residues. CDR3 sequence: CASSVSGTEFYYNEQFF. As DNA, the CDR3 is TGTGCCAGCAGCGTTTCCGGGACAGAGTTTTACTACAATGAGCAGTTCTTC.

The V call is TRBV28, the J call TRBJ2-1; TRBD1 agrees at 9 bases. The CDR3 sequence is 15 residues long. Trimming at V came to 6 bases and at J to 6 bases, leaving 9 bases not matched to a gene. Germline assignment: CDR1 MDHEN and CDR2 SYDVKM. The CDR3 coding sequence is TGTGCCAGCAGACAAGGTGCGGACAGGGGCAATGAGCAGTTCTTC. Translation: CASRQGADRGNEQFF.

V gene TRBV28 combines with J gene TRBJ1-5; tentatively, D is TRBD1 (6 bases). V lost 6 bases and J 1 base, leaving 10 bases between the germline ends. Germline loops: CDR1 MDHEN, CDR2 SYDVKM. The CDR3 spans 14 residues. In DNA, the CDR3 is TGTGCCAGCAGAAGTACAGGGAGCAATCAGCCCCAGCATTTT. Protein sequence: CASRSTGSNQPQHF. Together with reference TRBV28 and TRBJ1-5, the CDR3 gives the full variable domain: DVKVTQSSRYLVKRTGEKVFLECVQDMDHENMFWYRQDPGLGLRLIYFSYDVKMKEKGDIPEGYSVSREKKERFSLILESASTNQTSMYLCASRSTGSNQPQHFGDGTRLSIL.

V is TRBV9 and J is TRBJ2-2; 13 bases match TRBD2. V was clipped by 7 bases and J by 6 bases; unmatched bases: 3. This CDR3 comprises 14 residues. The germline V gene encodes CDR1 SGDLS and CDR2 YYNGEE. CDR3 bases: TGTGCCAGCGGGGGACTAGCGGGACCCGGGGAGCTGTTTTTT. It translates to CASGGLAGPGELFF.

The V and J genes are TRBV28 and TRBJ1-3, with D perhaps matching TRBD1 (6 bases). The V end was cut by 7 bases, the J end by 5 bases, with 24 bases between. Germline loops: CDR1 MDHEN, CDR2 SYDVKM. The CDR3 totals 17 residues. The CDR3 DNA reads TGTGCCAGCAACTCGTTAGGGGGGGCGGACAATCGAAACACCATATATTTT. Protein sequence: CASNSLGGADNRNTIYF. The variable domain in full, completed from reference TRBV28 and TRBJ1-3, reads DVKVTQSSRYLVKRTGEKVFLECVQDMDHENMFWYRQDPGLGLRLIYFSYDVKMKEKGDIPEGYSVSREKKERFSLILESASTNQTSMYLCASNSLGGADNRNTIYFGEGSWLTVV.

This chain joins TRBV7-9 and TRBJ2-3, with D hard to call. Per germline, CDR1 SEHNR and CDR2 FQNEAQ (reference sequence). The V and J ends lost 4 bases and 0 bases respectively, with 8 bases between them. The CDR3 runs 14 residues. The CDR3 DNA reads TGTGCCAGCAGCTCCCCGACTAGCACAGATACGCAGTATTTT. It codes for CASSSPTSTDTQYF.

This clone was observed once. The V call is TRBV29-1, the J call TRBJ2-3, with 7 bases that match TRBD1. This CDR3 comprises 14 residues. Germline lookup yields CDR1 SQVTM and CDR2 ANQGSEA. V trimming: 4 bases; J trimming: 1 base; junction bases outside the gene matches: 5. CDR3 sequence reads: CSVGRDSGTDTQYF. CDR3 bases: TGCAGCGTTGGTCGGGACAGTGGCACAGATACGCAGTATTTT.

V gene TRBV18 combines with J gene TRBJ2-1, with D possibly matching TRBD2 (6 bases). V was clipped by 6 bases and J by 7 bases, with 19 bases between them. The CDR3 is 15 amino acids. Germline assignment: CDR1 KGHSH and CDR2 LQKENI. CDR3 DNA sequence: TGTGCCAGCTCCCAGACTAGTGCGAGTTTGAATGAGCAGTTCTTC. Amino acid sequence: CASSQTSASLNEQFF.

The chain has TRBV28 and TRBJ2-5; D is unclear. V was shortened by 5 bases and J by 1 base, with 14 bases between the two germline ends. The CDR3 consists of 15 residues. CDR1 is MDHEN and CDR2 is SYDVKM in the germline V gene. CDR3 sequence: CASSMTEAGQETQYF. Written as DNA, the CDR3 is TGTGCCAGCAGTATGACCGAGGCCGGCCAAGAGACCCAGTACTTC. The full variable domain, completed using reference TRBV28 and TRBJ2-5, is DVKVTQSSRYLVKRTGEKVFLECVQDMDHENMFWYRQDPGLGLRLIYFSYDVKMKEKGDIPEGYSVSREKKERFSLILESASTNQTSMYLCASSMTEAGQETQYFGPGTRLLVL.

The chain combines TRBV6-4 with TRBJ1-1; 10 bases fit TRBD1. Losses at the gene ends were 4 bases for V and 8 bases for J; bases not matched to a gene: 7. The V gene's germline CDR1 is MRHNA and CDR2 SNTAGT. This CDR3 is built from 14 residues. In nucleotides, the CDR3 is TGTGCCAGCAGTGCTTCCCCGGGACAGGGGGAAGCTTTCTTT. The encoded protein is CASSASPGQGEAFF.

CDR3 DNA: TGCGCCAGCAGCTTGCTAGCGGGAATTAGGGAGGAGACCCAGTACTTC. Encoded protein: CASSLLAGIREETQYF. The rearrangement links TRBV5-1 to TRBJ2-5, with 9 bases fitting TRBD2. V lost 1 base to trimming and J lost 5 bases; unmatched junction nucleotides: 9. CDR1 is SGHRS and CDR2 is YFSETQ in the germline V gene. This CDR3 is 16 amino acids long.

The V call is TRBV2, the J call TRBJ2-1, with TRBD2 matching 12 bases. This CDR3 has 15 residues. J was trimmed by 8 bases and V by 5 bases; bases with no gene match: 7. Germline loops: CDR1 SNHLY, CDR2 FYNNEI. CDR3 DNA sequence: TGTGCCAGCAGTTACCGACTAGCGGGAGATTATGAGCAGTTCTTC. It encodes CASSYRLAGDYEQFF.

The rearrangement joins TRBV6-5 to TRBJ2-7, with TRBD2 matching 10 bases. V lost 6 bases and J lost 5; bases outside the gene matches: 7. In germline, CDR1 is MNHEY, CDR2 SVGAGI. The CDR3 runs 14 residues. As DNA, the CDR3 is TGTGCCAGCAGCGCTAGCGGGGGCCGTAACGAGCAGTACTTC. As protein: CASSASGGRNEQYF.

This rearrangement joins TRBV5-4 to TRBJ1-2, with D uncertain. Germline V CDR1 and CDR2: SGHNT, YYREEE (reference sequence). V was cut by 0 bases and J by 0 bases, with 9 bases left in between. This CDR3 comprises 15 residues. CDR3 protein: CASSLVLGANYGYTF. CDR3 in DNA: TGTGCCAGCAGCTTGGTTCTGGGCGCTAACTATGGCTACACCTTC.

The chain employs TRBV24-1 and TRBJ2-5; 10 bases match TRBD1. With 0 bases clipped from V and 5 bases from J, the junction kept 2 bases outside the gene matches. CDR1 is KGHDR, CDR2 SFDVKD, per germline. CDR3 length equals 15 residues. CDR3 nucleotides: TGTGCCACCAGTGATTTGGACAGGGGGCAGGAGACCCAGTACTTC. Translating gives CATSDLDRGQETQYF.

The V gene is TRBV6-5, the J gene TRBJ2-2; 9 bases map to TRBD1. Germline values: CDR1 MNHEY, CDR2 SVGAGI. CDR3 length equals 14 residues. Trimming cost V 4 bases and J 6 bases; bases outside gene matches: 3. In DNA, the CDR3 is TGTGCCAGCAGTTTGACAGGGGGGGCCGGGGAGCTGTTTTTT. Encoded protein: CASSLTGGAGELFF.